This entry describes one TCR beta chain. This table comes from immunoSEQ multiplex PCR, and its TCRdb copy is limited to in-frame clones, with some not included. The table includes roughly 120,000 clones, about 93% detected once. This specimen belongs to a study of blood T cell repertoires in COVID-19. This CDR3 has 16 residues. V was cut by 6 bases and J by 4 bases, with 22 bases left in between. Per the germline V gene, CDR1 is MNHNY and CDR2 is SVGAGI (reference sequence). Sequenced material: peripheral blood. This clonotype was sampled from a man in his forties or fifties with COVID-19, enrolled during active disease. The chain couples TRBV6-6 to TRBJ2-7; weak D call: TRBD2 (6 bases). DNA for the CDR3: TGTGCCAGCAGCACCTATGGGCCCGGGGGTGGATACGAGCAGTACTTC. It encodes CASSTYGPGGGYEQYF.